The rows below give T cell receptor beta chains drawn from one sample of a study of T cell changes during pregnancy in multiple sclerosis. Here immunoSEQ multiplex PCR was the method, and the copy in TCRdb shows in-frame clones only, minus some. Here the sample spans approximately 17,000 clones, around four fifths being singletons. The sequenced sample was CD8+ T cells from peripheral blood mononuclear cells, obtained in the second trimester of pregnancy. Receptor source: a female donor in good health, enrolled as a control in a pregnancy study. CDR3s include the opening cysteine and the closing phenylalanine or tryptophan. D genes are given only for firm matches. Clone size is shown for a subset of rows, as once, few, many or a class of expanded clone.

clone size: .
CDR3 length: 15
D gene: .
V gene: TRBV6-5
J gene: TRBJ2-4
CDR3 protein: CASSYSRVDKNIQYF
CDR3 DNA: TGTGCCAGCAGTTACTCGCGTGTTGACAAAAACATTCAGTACTTC

clone size: .
CDR3 length: 18
D gene: .
V gene: TRBV29-1
J gene: TRBJ2-6
CDR3 protein: CSVGIGQGSHSGANVLTF
CDR3 DNA: TGCAGCGTTGGAATAGGCCAGGGATCCCACTCTGGGGCCAACGTCCTGACTTTC

clone size: .
CDR3 length: 16
D gene: TRBD2
V gene: TRBV27
J gene: TRBJ2-3
CDR3 protein: CASSKSAGVRGDTQYF
CDR3 DNA: TGTGCCAGCAGCAAGAGCGCGGGGGTAAGGGGAGATACGCAGTATTTT

clone size: .
CDR3 length: 13
D gene: .
V gene: TRBV7-8
J gene: TRBJ1-4
CDR3 protein: CASSLRRNEKLFF
CDR3 DNA: TGTGCCAGCAGCTTAAGGAGAAATGAAAAACTGTTTTTT

clone size: .
CDR3 length: 13
D gene: TRBD1
V gene: TRBV5-4
J gene: TRBJ2-7
CDR3 protein: CASSPGTGGEQYF
CDR3 DNA: TGTGCCAGCAGCCCGGGGACAGGGGGCGAGCAGTACTTC

clone size: once
CDR3 length: 14
D gene: .
V gene: TRBV11-2
J gene: TRBJ1-1
CDR3 protein: CASSLGFRNTEAFF
CDR3 DNA: TGTGCCAGCAGCTTAGGTTTCCGGAACACTGAAGCTTTCTTT

clone size: .
CDR3 length: 15
D gene: .
V gene: TRBV6-5
J gene: TRBJ1-2
CDR3 protein: CASSVTQDGRYGYTF
CDR3 DNA: TGTGCCAGCAGTGTCACACAGGATGGCCGCTATGGCTACACCTTC

clone size: few
CDR3 length: 15
D gene: TRBD1
V gene: TRBV9
J gene: TRBJ1-2
CDR3 protein: CASSYTGTANYGYTF
CDR3 DNA: TGTGCCAGCAGCTATACCGGGACAGCTAACTATGGCTACACCTTC

clone size: .
CDR3 length: 16
D gene: TRBD1
V gene: TRBV7-2
J gene: TRBJ2-4
CDR3 protein: CASSLGGQGTKNIQYF
CDR3 DNA: TGTGCCAGCAGCCTTGGGGGACAGGGAACCAAAAACATTCAGTACTTC

clone size: .
CDR3 length: 13
D gene: TRBD1
V gene: TRBV6-1
J gene: TRBJ2-5
CDR3 protein: CASGSQGVVTKYF
CDR3 DNA: TGTGCCAGCGGGTCTCAGGGGGTGGTGACCAAGTACTTC

clone size: .
CDR3 length: 16
D gene: .
V gene: TRBV6-5
J gene: TRBJ1-6
CDR3 protein: CASSYFPVLYNSPLHF
CDR3 DNA: TGTGCCAGCAGTTACTTCCCGGTCCTCTATAATTCACCCCTCCACTTT

clone size: .
CDR3 length: 15
D gene: TRBD1
V gene: TRBV7-9
J gene: TRBJ1-2
CDR3 protein: CASSQATGEKDGYTF
CDR3 DNA: TGTGCCAGCAGCCAGGCGACAGGGGAAAAGGATGGCTACACCTTC

clone size: .
CDR3 length: 15
D gene: TRBD1
V gene: TRBV11-2
J gene: TRBJ1-5
CDR3 protein: CASSLGTGTGQPQHF
CDR3 DNA: TGTGCCAGCAGCCTTGGGACAGGGACCGGTCAGCCCCAGCATTTT

clone size: .
CDR3 length: 16
D gene: .
V gene: TRBV27
J gene: TRBJ1-1
CDR3 protein: CASSLTAGALNTEAFF
CDR3 DNA: TGTGCCAGCAGTTTGACAGCAGGGGCCCTGAACACTGAAGCTTTCTTT

clone size: few
CDR3 length: 15
D gene: TRBD2
V gene: TRBV6-4
J gene: TRBJ2-3
CDR3 protein: CASSDSSGGADTQYF
CDR3 DNA: TGTGCCAGCAGTGACTCTAGCGGGGGGGCAGATACGCAGTATTTT

clone size: .
CDR3 length: 15
D gene: TRBD1
V gene: TRBV6-1
J gene: TRBJ1-6
CDR3 protein: CASKKGAFYNSPLHF
CDR3 DNA: TGTGCCAGCAAAAAGGGGGCCTTCTATAATTCACCCCTCCACTTT

clone size: .
CDR3 length: 15
D gene: .
V gene: TRBV7-8
J gene: TRBJ1-3
CDR3 protein: CASSISDSSGNTIYF
CDR3 DNA: TGTGCCAGCAGCATCTCAGACTCCTCTGGAAACACCATATATTTT

clone size: large
CDR3 length: 13
D gene: .
V gene: TRBV7-9
J gene: TRBJ1-1
CDR3 protein: CASSPPGDTEAFF
CDR3 DNA: TGTGCCAGCAGCCCCCCCGGGGACACTGAAGCTTTCTTT

clone size: .
CDR3 length: 14
D gene: .
V gene: TRBV27
J gene: TRBJ2-6
CDR3 protein: CASSSLSGANVLTF
CDR3 DNA: TGTGCCAGCAGTTCCCTTTCTGGGGCCAACGTCCTGACTTTC

clone size: .
CDR3 length: 17
D gene: .
V gene: TRBV7-2
J gene: TRBJ2-6
CDR3 protein: CASSSGRGYSGANVLTF
CDR3 DNA: TGTGCCAGCAGCTCCGGCAGGGGTTACTCTGGGGCCAACGTCCTGACTTTC

clone size: .
CDR3 length: 16
D gene: .
V gene: TRBV7-9
J gene: TRBJ2-7
CDR3 protein: CASSLEPRQVSYEQYF
CDR3 DNA: TGTGCCAGCAGCCTAGAGCCCCGACAGGTTTCCTACGAGCAGTACTTC

clone size: .
CDR3 length: 12
D gene: .
V gene: TRBV7-2
J gene: TRBJ1-2
CDR3 protein: CASSVRNYGYTF
CDR3 DNA: TGTGCCAGCAGCGTACGGAACTATGGCTACACCTTC

clone size: .
CDR3 length: 14
D gene: TRBD1
V gene: TRBV27
J gene: TRBJ2-7
CDR3 protein: CASSLSRGPYEQYF
CDR3 DNA: TGTGCCAGCAGTTTATCTAGGGGGCCCTACGAGCAGTACTTC

clone size: .
CDR3 length: 16
D gene: TRBD2
V gene: TRBV15
J gene: TRBJ2-7
CDR3 protein: CATTEGFRSGSYEQYF
CDR3 DNA: TGTGCCACCACAGAAGGCTTTAGGAGCGGGAGCTACGAGCAGTACTTC

clone size: .
CDR3 length: 15
D gene: .
V gene: TRBV6-5
J gene: TRBJ2-7
CDR3 protein: CASSPTGIGTYEQYF
CDR3 DNA: TGTGCCAGCAGCCCCACAGGGATAGGAACCTACGAGCAGTACTTC

clone size: .
CDR3 length: 15
D gene: TRBD2
V gene: TRBV15
J gene: TRBJ2-1
CDR3 protein: CATSPTSRSYNEQFF
CDR3 DNA: TGTGCCACCAGCCCGACTAGCAGATCCTACAATGAGCAGTTCTTC

clone size: .
CDR3 length: 16
D gene: TRBD1
V gene: TRBV7-3
J gene: TRBJ2-3
CDR3 protein: CASSSTGTGVTDTQYF
CDR3 DNA: TGTGCCAGCAGCTCGACCGGGACAGGGGTCACAGATACGCAGTATTTT

clone size: .
CDR3 length: 17
D gene: .
V gene: TRBV27
J gene: TRBJ1-2
CDR3 protein: CASSLSYSFQANYGYTF
CDR3 DNA: TGTGCCAGCAGTTTATCGTACAGCTTCCAAGCTAACTATGGCTACACCTTC

clone size: .
CDR3 length: 12
D gene: .
V gene: TRBV7-9
J gene: TRBJ1-5
CDR3 protein: CASSLEDQPQHF
CDR3 DNA: TGTGCCAGCAGCTTGGAGGATCAGCCCCAGCATTTT

clone size: .
CDR3 length: 15
D gene: TRBD1
V gene: TRBV27
J gene: TRBJ1-5
CDR3 protein: CASSTGTGRAQPQHF
CDR3 DNA: TGTGCCAGCAGTACCGGGACAGGGCGGGCTCAGCCCCAGCATTTT

clone size: .
CDR3 length: 9
D gene: .
V gene: TRBV20-1
J gene: TRBJ1-1
CDR3 protein: CRASTEAFF
CDR3 DNA: TGCAGGGCCAGCACTGAAGCTTTCTTT

clone size: .
CDR3 length: 13
D gene: .
V gene: TRBV27
J gene: TRBJ2-3
CDR3 protein: CASRGTSTDTQYF
CDR3 DNA: TGTGCCAGCCGCGGGACTTCCACAGATACGCAGTATTTT

clone size: .
CDR3 length: 16
D gene: TRBD1
V gene: TRBV7-9
J gene: TRBJ1-2
CDR3 protein: CASSLSSSGQLYGYTF
CDR3 DNA: TGTGCCAGCAGCTTATCTAGCTCGGGACAGCTCTATGGCTACACCTTC

clone size: .
CDR3 length: 14
D gene: .
V gene: TRBV5-1
J gene: TRBJ2-7
CDR3 protein: CASSFAPKGYEQYF
CDR3 DNA: TGCGCCAGCAGCTTCGCGCCCAAGGGGTACGAGCAGTACTTC

clone size: .
CDR3 length: 13
D gene: .
V gene: TRBV6-5
J gene: TRBJ2-1
CDR3 protein: CASSYNTRSEQFF
CDR3 DNA: TGTGCCAGCAGTTACAATACCCGGAGTGAGCAGTTCTTC

clone size: .
CDR3 length: 15
D gene: TRBD2
V gene: TRBV9
J gene: TRBJ2-1
CDR3 protein: CASSVASGGDNEQFF
CDR3 DNA: TGTGCCAGCAGCGTAGCCAGCGGGGGGGACAATGAGCAGTTCTTC

clone size: .
CDR3 length: 14
D gene: .
V gene: TRBV6-1
J gene: TRBJ2-7
CDR3 protein: CASSEEQGGTEQYF
CDR3 DNA: TGTGCCAGCAGTGAAGAACAGGGCGGTACTGAGCAGTACTTC

clone size: .
CDR3 length: 14
D gene: TRBD1
V gene: TRBV19
J gene: TRBJ1-5
CDR3 protein: CASSGGGNNQPQHF
CDR3 DNA: TGTGCCAGTAGTGGAGGGGGCAACAATCAGCCCCAGCATTTT

clone size: .
CDR3 length: 16
D gene: TRBD2
V gene: TRBV28
J gene: TRBJ2-1
CDR3 protein: CASSLAGGSSYNEQFF
CDR3 DNA: TGTGCCAGCAGTTTAGCCGGGGGGTCCTCCTACAATGAGCAGTTCTTC

clone size: .
CDR3 length: 13
D gene: .
V gene: TRBV4-3
J gene: TRBJ1-2
CDR3 protein: CASSPSLDYGYTF
CDR3 DNA: TGCGCCAGCAGCCCGAGTTTGGACTATGGCTACACCTTC

clone size: .
CDR3 length: 16
D gene: .
V gene: TRBV4-3
J gene: TRBJ1-4
CDR3 protein: CASSQVVSGGNEKLFF
CDR3 DNA: TGCGCCAGCAGCCAAGTGGTTTCGGGGGGAAATGAAAAACTGTTTTTT

clone size: once
CDR3 length: 17
D gene: TRBD1
V gene: TRBV19
J gene: TRBJ1-1
CDR3 protein: CASSEDRGGLSVTEAFF
CDR3 DNA: TGTGCCAGTAGCGAGGACAGGGGAGGGTTGAGTGTCACTGAAGCTTTCTTT

clone size: .
CDR3 length: 13
D gene: .
V gene: TRBV28
J gene: TRBJ1-4
CDR3 protein: CASSPYARGGLFF
CDR3 DNA: TGTGCCAGCAGCCCTTATGCCAGGGGTGGGCTGTTTTTT

clone size: .
CDR3 length: 16
D gene: .
V gene: TRBV15
J gene: TRBJ2-7
CDR3 protein: CATSRGRGRNSYEQYF
CDR3 DNA: TGTGCCACCAGCAGAGGGCGGGGAAGAAATTCCTACGAGCAGTACTTC

clone size: .
CDR3 length: 12
D gene: .
V gene: TRBV2
J gene: TRBJ1-1
CDR3 protein: CASRPLDTEAFF
CDR3 DNA: TGTGCCAGCAGGCCTCTAGATACTGAAGCTTTCTTT

clone size: once
CDR3 length: 15
D gene: TRBD1
V gene: TRBV28
J gene: TRBJ2-6
CDR3 protein: CASSSGTGEANVLTF
CDR3 DNA: TGTGCCAGCAGTTCTGGGACAGGCGAGGCCAACGTCCTGACTTTC

clone size: .
CDR3 length: 16
D gene: .
V gene: TRBV28
J gene: TRBJ2-2
CDR3 protein: CASSFLVEGGTGELFF
CDR3 DNA: TGTGCCAGCAGTTTTCTCGTAGAGGGAGGCACCGGGGAGCTGTTTTTT

clone size: .
CDR3 length: 14
D gene: .
V gene: TRBV10-3
J gene: TRBJ1-1
CDR3 protein: CAISDRGAASEAFF
CDR3 DNA: TGTGCCATCAGTGATCGTGGGGCAGCAAGCGAAGCTTTCTTT

clone size: once
CDR3 length: 13
D gene: .
V gene: TRBV7-9
J gene: TRBJ2-1
CDR3 protein: CASGGTSYNEQFF
CDR3 DNA: TGTGCCAGCGGGGGGACTTCGTACAATGAGCAGTTCTTC

clone size: once
CDR3 length: 16
D gene: .
V gene: TRBV18
J gene: TRBJ1-1
CDR3 protein: CASSPPPFDRGTEAFF
CDR3 DNA: TGTGCCAGCTCACCCCCCCCATTCGACAGAGGCACTGAAGCTTTCTTT

clone size: medium-sized
CDR3 length: 15
D gene: .
V gene: TRBV7-3
J gene: TRBJ2-4
CDR3 protein: CASSLGSGTKNIQYF
CDR3 DNA: TGTGCCAGCAGCTTAGGGTCGGGGACCAAAAACATTCAGTACTTC